A single sample is the source of the 25 T cell receptor beta chains below, sequenced in a study of blood T cell repertoires in COVID-19. Clones were sequenced by immunoSEQ multiplex PCR, and TCRdb holds only the in-frame ones, with some missing. The profile shows about 200,000 clones, over 85% of them singletons. The specimen was PBMCs or T cells enriched from blood (not recorded which). The receptors stem from a woman in her twenties or thirties with acute COVID-19.

This clone was detected once. V usage is TRBV24-1 and J usage is TRBJ1-5; tentative D call: TRBD1 (5 bases). Germline CDR1 reads KGHDR; CDR2 reads SFDVKD. CDR3 length: 14 amino acids. With 9 bases removed from V and 0 bases from J, the gap between germline ends came to 11 bases. The CDR3 region is CATAGGSSNQPQHF. The CDR3 region has the DNA TGTGCCACCGCCGGGGGTTCTAGCAATCAGCCCCAGCATTTT.

This clone has a handful of counts. This chain connects TRBV24-1 to TRBJ2-3; perhaps TRBD2 as D (5 bases). The CDR3 loop spans 14 amino acids. The V end was cut by 3 bases, the J end by 10 bases, with 16 bases between. Germline values: CDR1 KGHDR, CDR2 SFDVKD. CDR3 protein: CATSDRLLEGPQYF. The CDR3 coding sequence is TGTGCCACCAGTGATCGACTGCTAGAGGGCCCGCAGTATTTT.

This clone was seen only a few times. The J gene is TRBJ2-3, the V gene TRBV6-4; D might be TRBD1 (5 bases). CDR1 MRHNA and CDR2 SNTAGT come from the germline V gene. This CDR3 region has 15 residues. Trimming left V 2 bases short and J 2 bases short, with 11 bases between. CDR3 residues: CASSDGASPTDTQYF. The CDR3 DNA reads as TGTGCCAGCAGTGACGGGGCCTCCCCCACAGATACGCAGTATTTT.

The V and J genes are TRBV7-2 and TRBJ2-7, with a tentative D call TRBD2 (7 bases). The CDR3 extends over 15 amino acids. Trimming took off 5 bases at V and 0 bases at J, with 14 bases between the two ends. CDR1 and CDR2 (germline): SGHTA, FQGNSA. The DNA for the CDR3 is TGTGCCAGCAGCCCTGAGGGGGGGGTCTCCTACGAGCAGTACTTC. Its translation: CASSPEGGVSYEQYF.

The chain joins TRBV18 to TRBJ1-6, with D perhaps matching TRBD1 (6 bases). This CDR3 region has 16 residues. Trimming stripped 3 bases from V and 9 bases from J, with 18 bases between. Germline CDR1 reads KGHSH; CDR2 reads LQKENI. The CDR3 sequence: CASSPQPGGSGSPLHF. CDR3 sequence (DNA): TGTGCCAGCTCACCCCAGCCGGGGGGCTCTGGTTCACCCCTCCACTTT.

The CDR3: CASSLLQGMNTEAFF. CDR3 sequence (DNA): TGTGCCAGCAGCCTACTACAGGGTATGAACACTGAAGCTTTCTTT. This chain joins TRBV11-2 and TRBJ1-1, with a possible D match to TRBD1 (6 bases). The CDR3 consists of 15 residues. Germline V gives CDR1 SGHAT, CDR2 FQNNGV. The V gene lost 5 bases and the J gene lost 0 bases, with 13 bases spanning the gap.

The genes are TRBV2 and TRBJ1-1; the D gene is possibly TRBD1 (6 bases). Germline V gene lookup returns CDR1 SNHLY and CDR2 FYNNEI. The V end lost 7 bases, the J end lost 8 bases, and 17 bases lay between the germline ends. This CDR3 has 13 amino acids. This CDR3 reads CASTQGGYEEAFF. In DNA form, the CDR3 reads TGTGCCAGCACCCAAGGGGGTTACGAAGAAGCTTTCTTT.

The chain links TRBV19 to TRBJ2-7; 7 nucleotides line up with TRBD1. The CDR3 consists of 12 residues. Germline V lookup: CDR1 LNHDA, CDR2 SQIVND (reference sequence). The CDR3 region has the DNA TGTGCTATGACAGGGCGATTCCACGAGCAGTACTTC. Its translation is CAMTGRFHEQYF.

There are a few counts of this clone. The CDR3 coding sequence is TGTGCCAGCAGCCGGACAGGGGGGGGACAGCCCCAGCATTTT. It is translated as CASSRTGGGQPQHF. The chain employs TRBV6-2 or TRBV6-3 and TRBJ1-5; 10 positions match TRBD1. The CDR3 sequence is 14 residues long. Unmatched junction bases numbered 6, after V lost 6 bases and J lost 7 bases. Germline V gene data show CDR1 as MNHEY and CDR2 as SVGEGT.

This clone was counted a single time. This sequence joins TRBV7-2 and TRBJ1-5, with 7 bases lining up with TRBD1. The CDR3 consists of 17 residues. Germline V gene lookup returns CDR1 SGHTA and CDR2 FQGNSA. V gave up 4 bases and J gave up 1 base; unmatched junction bases: 10. CDR3 protein: CASSSTAGGRSNQPQHF. For the CDR3, the DNA is TGTGCCAGCAGCTCAACCGCAGGGGGTCGCAGCAATCAGCCCCAGCATTTT.

For this clone: Other DNA sequences from this sample encode an identical CDR3 as well. This chain links TRBV7-8 with TRBJ2-7; TRBD1 aligns across 8 bases. The trim removed 2 bases at V and 2 bases at J, leaving 2 bases unmatched. CDR1 and CDR2 from the germline V gene are SGHVS and FQNEAQ. This CDR3 has 14 amino acids. In DNA, the CDR3 is TGTGCCAGCAGCTTATCAGGGGGCCCCTACGAGCAGTACTTC. This codes for CASSLSGGPYEQYF.

This rearrangement joins TRBV9 to TRBJ2-2, with 11 bases identical to TRBD2. CDR3 length: 16 amino acids. V shed 4 bases, J shed 4 bases, and the junction held 6 bases outside the gene matches. Germline loops: CDR1 SGDLS, CDR2 YYNGEE. The CDR3 here is CASSLGTSGITGELFF. The CDR3 DNA is TGTGCCAGCAGCCTAGGGACTAGCGGAATCACCGGGGAGCTGTTTTTT.

This rearrangement joins TRBV5-4 to TRBJ2-7; D perhaps matches TRBD2 (6 bases). The CDR3 covers 14 residues. Trimming left V 0 bases short and J 0 bases short, with 7 bases between. The germline CDR1 and CDR2 sequences are SGHNT and YYREEE (reference sequence). DNA for the CDR3: TGTGCCAGCAGCTTGGCCGGGAGCTCCTACGAGCAGTACTTC. Translation: CASSLAGSSYEQYF.

The J gene is TRBJ1-1, the V gene TRBV19, with 10 bases identical to TRBD1. Germline V gene lookup returns CDR1 LNHDA and CDR2 SQIVND (reference sequence). V lost 6 bases and J lost 2; bases outside the gene matches: 3. This CDR3 comprises 14 residues. The CDR3 bases are TGTGCCAGTAGGGGACAGGGGCCCAACACTGAAGCTTTCTTT. This encodes CASRGQGPNTEAFF.

This sequence joins TRBV19 and TRBJ2-7, with 7 bases identical to TRBD2. Germline V gene data show CDR1 as LNHDA and CDR2 as SQIVND (reference sequence). Losses at the gene ends were 1 base for V and 0 bases for J; bases not matched to a gene: 0. This CDR3 region has 14 residues. CDR3: CASSIAGGSYEQYF. The CDR3 bases are TGTGCCAGTAGTATAGCGGGGGGCTCCTACGAGCAGTACTTC.

About this clone itself: Mismatch with germline at one junction end may stem from a read error. The chain has TRBV29-1 and TRBJ1-5; a weak D match, TRBD1 (6 bases). The CDR3 spans 14 residues. Looked up from germline, CDR1 is SQVTM and CDR2 is ANQGSEA. CDR3 bases: TGCAGCGTCGCCGGGACACCCGGCAATGAGCCCCAGCATTTT. It specifies CSVAGTPGNEPQHF.

The chain links TRBV5-1 to TRBJ1-6; TRBD1 matches 9 bases. V dropped 4 bases and J dropped 4; count of bases not matched to a gene: 3. The CDR3 totals 15 residues. Germline V CDR1 and CDR2: SGHRS, YFSETQ. As DNA, the CDR3 is TGCGCCAGCAGCCCGGACAGGGGTTATAATTCACCCCTCCACTTT. Residues: CASSPDRGYNSPLHF. The full variable domain, rest sourced from reference TRBV5-1 and TRBJ1-6, is KAGVTQTPRYLIKTRGQQVTLSCSPISGHRSVSWYQQTPGQGLQFLFEYFSETQRNKGNFPGRFSGRQFSNSRSEMNVSTLELGDSALYLCASSPDRGYNSPLHFGNGTRLTVT.

The chain couples TRBV18 to TRBJ2-7; 9 bases map to TRBD1. This CDR3 is 15 amino acids long. Germline V gene lookup returns CDR1 KGHSH and CDR2 LQKENI. V was pared by 4 bases and J by 0 bases, with 4 bases of the junction left unmatched. CDR3 sequence (DNA): TGTGCCAGCTCACTAGGACAGGGGAGCTCCTACGAGCAGTACTTC. Translating gives CASSLGQGSSYEQYF.

This clone appeared once. The chain is built from TRBV11-3 and TRBJ1-6; D gene ambiguous. CDR3 size: 13 residues. Germline CDR1 SGHNT, CDR2 YENEEA. Trimming removed 0 bases from V and 5 bases from J, with 2 bases in between. The CDR3, as DNA: TGTGCCAGCAGCTTAGACAATAATTCACCCCTCCACTTT. This codes for CASSLDNNSPLHF. Looking up the rest from reference TRBV11-3 and TRBJ1-6 gives the full variable domain: EAGVVQSPRYKIIEKKQPVAFWCNPISGHNTLYWYLQNLGQGPELLIRYENEEAVDDSQLPKDRFSAERLKGVDSTLKIQPAELGDSAVYLCASSLDNNSPLHFGNGTRLTVT.

The rearrangement joins TRBV19 to TRBJ1-5; possible D gene TRBD1, 6 bases. Trimming shortened V by 6 bases and J by 9 bases, and 18 bases separated the two germline ends. The CDR3 spans 14 residues. Germline V lookup: CDR1 LNHDA, CDR2 SQIVND (reference sequence). The CDR3 region is CASSSDRSAAPQHF. The CDR3 DNA follows: TGTGCCAGTAGCTCAGACAGGTCAGCGGCGCCCCAGCATTTT. Complete variable domain (other parts from reference TRBV19 and TRBJ1-5): DGGITQSPKYLFRKEGQNVTLSCEQNLNHDAMYWYRQDPGQGLRLIYYSQIVNDFQKGDIAEGYSVSREKKESFPLTVTSAQKNPTAFYLCASSSDRSAAPQHFGDGTRLSIL.

The chain couples TRBV7-2 to TRBJ2-1; 13 bases map to TRBD2. The CDR3 is made up of 17 amino acids. Germline V gives CDR1 SGHTA, CDR2 FQGNSA. The V segment lost 5 bases and the J segment 0 bases; nucleotides outside the gene matches: 4. CDR3 sequence: CASSRRTSGGSYNEQFF. CDR3 DNA sequence: TGTGCCAGCAGCCGGAGGACTAGCGGGGGCTCCTACAATGAGCAGTTCTTC. The entire variable domain, with the rest obtained from reference TRBV7-2 and TRBJ2-1, is as follows: GAGVSQSPSNKVTEKGKDVELRCDPISGHTALYWYRQSLGQGLEFLIYFQGNSAPDKSGLPSDRFSAERTGGSVSTLTIQRTQQEDSAVYLCASSRRTSGGSYNEQFFGPGTRLTVL.

The V call is TRBV6-5, the J call TRBJ1-2, with TRBD1 matching 12 bases. From germline, CDR1 is MNHEY and CDR2 SVGAGI. The V segment lost 5 bases and the J segment 9 bases; nucleotides outside the gene matches: 10. The CDR3 sequence is 15 residues long. The chain's CDR3 is CASSMTGQGAGSYTF. The CDR3 region has the DNA TGTGCCAGCAGTATGACGGGACAGGGGGCTGGAAGCTACACCTTC.

The genes are TRBV3-1 (or the pseudogene TRBV3-2) and TRBJ2-2; D is undetermined. The V gene's germline CDR1 is LGHDT and CDR2 YNNKEL (reference sequence). This CDR3 has 13 amino acids. Deletions cut 5 bases from V and 4 bases from J, with 8 bases between. In DNA form, the CDR3 reads TGTGCCAGCAGCACCCGAGTCACCGGGGAGCTGTTTTTT. This encodes CASSTRVTGELFF.

The genes are TRBV2 and TRBJ1-5; D gene unclear. Germline V gives CDR1 SNHLY, CDR2 FYNNEI. The CDR3 consists of 14 residues. Trimming took 4 bases from V and 0 from J, leaving 7 bases between them. This CDR3 reads CASSAEVSNQPQHF. The CDR3 region has the DNA TGTGCCAGCAGTGCGGAGGTTAGCAATCAGCCCCAGCATTTT.

The chain recombines TRBV9 with TRBJ2-5, with D possibly matching TRBD2 (5 bases). Germline CDR1 SGDLS, CDR2 YYNGEE. The CDR3 contains 14 residues. With 0 bases removed from V and 7 bases from J, the gap between germline ends came to 13 bases. The CDR3 region is CASSVAGSVGTQYF. The DNA for the CDR3 is TGTGCCAGCAGCGTAGCCGGTAGCGTAGGGACCCAGTACTTC.